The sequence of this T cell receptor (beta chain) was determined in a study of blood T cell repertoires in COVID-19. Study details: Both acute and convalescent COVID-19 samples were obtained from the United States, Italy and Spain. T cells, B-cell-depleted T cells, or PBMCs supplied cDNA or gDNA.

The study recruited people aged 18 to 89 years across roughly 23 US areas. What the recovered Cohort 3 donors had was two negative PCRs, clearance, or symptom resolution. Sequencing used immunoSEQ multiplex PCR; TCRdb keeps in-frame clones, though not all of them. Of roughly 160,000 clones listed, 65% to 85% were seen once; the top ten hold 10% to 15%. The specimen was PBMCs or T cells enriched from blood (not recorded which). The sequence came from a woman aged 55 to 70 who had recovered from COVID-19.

CDR3 sequence reads: CASTVTGLDTQYF. DNA for the CDR3: TGTGCCAGCACTGTGACAGGGTTAGATACGCAGTATTTT. The V call is TRBV6-5, the J call TRBJ2-3; 7 nucleotides agree with TRBD1. The CDR3 has 13 amino acids. V gave up 7 bases and J gave up 5 bases; unmatched junction bases: 6. Germline values: CDR1 MNHEY, CDR2 SVGAGI.